This T cell receptor (beta chain) derives from a study of T-cell memory formation after mild COVID-19. Germline V gene sequence: CDR1 SGHNT, CDR2 YYREEE (reference sequence). The CDR3 has 11 amino acids. Trimming took off 4 bases at V and 4 bases at J, with 5 bases between the two ends. This clonotype showed up just a few times. One entry per CDR3 protein, called by TCRdb with MiXCR from the 5' RACE reads. Of approximately 89,000 distinct CDR3 sequences in the sample, around 13% were seen once. Material for sequencing was PBMCs or a T cell subset sorted from them (not recorded which). This chain links TRBV5-4 with TRBJ1-2; D gene unclear. The receptor comes from a man younger than 30 who had mild COVID-19 (a few samples of this study predate the infection). Cell type and time point are not known. In DNA, the CDR3 is TGTGCCAGCAGCCACAGCTATGGCTACACCTTC. Protein product: CASSHSYGYTF.